The T cell receptor (beta chain) described here comes from a study of OX40 agonist ivuxolimab in advanced cancers. Study-level results: Doses of 0.1 to 3.0 mg/kg were accompanied by clonal expansion of CD4+ and CD8+ blood T cells by week 6. The antigens recognized by the expanded peripheral T cells, that is their antigen specificity, were not determined.

Libraries were prepared by immunoSEQ multiplex PCR; TCRdb keeps only in-frame clonotypes and omits some of them. Among over 50,000 clones listed, roughly four fifths were seen once. This clone was observed a few times. Its antigen is not identified. The V and J ends lost 5 bases and 4 bases respectively, with 17 bases between them. The CDR3 covers 16 residues. Germline lookup yields CDR1 SEHNR and CDR2 FQNEAQ (reference sequence). The sample was CD4+ or CD8+ T cells sorted from blood, taken in a trial of the OX40 agonist ivuxolimab. The chain carries TRBV7-9 and TRBJ2-2; D is perhaps TRBD1 or TRBD2 (6 bases each). The receptor's source is an adult with an advanced solid tumor such as melanoma, head and neck, liver or kidney cancer. Written as DNA, the CDR3 is TGTGCCAGCAGCGGGGGGACTTTGGGGGCCACCGGGGAGCTGTTTTTT. This gives the protein CASSGGTLGATGELFF.